Shown below are 22 T cell receptor beta chains from a single sample sequenced in a study of cytomegalovirus exposure and HLA in healthy donors. In the PCR, 60 Vbeta and 13 Jbeta primers were used. Assay: immunoSEQ multiplex PCR; the TCRdb copy retains only in-frame clones and omits some. Of 99,000 or so clones in the sample, 65% to 90% are singletons; the top ten hold approximately 6.9%. Sequencing used PBMCs. The receptors were gathered from a man younger than 45 in good health and CMV-seropositive.

The gene calls are TRBV6-6 and TRBJ2-1; 9 bases map to TRBD2. V lost 4 bases to trimming and J lost 6 bases; unmatched junction nucleotides: 4. The CDR3 consists of 14 residues. Germline CDR1 is MNHNY and CDR2 is SVGAGI (reference sequence). The CDR3 DNA sequence: TGTGCCAGCAGTTGGACTAGCGCGGCCAATGAGCAGTTCTTC. The encoded protein is CASSWTSAANEQFF.

V gene TRBV7-9 combines with J gene TRBJ1-2; TRBD1 aligns across 9 bases. The ends lost 2 bases at V and 6 bases at J; junction bases unmatched: 4. The V gene's germline CDR1 is SEHNR and CDR2 FQNEAQ (reference sequence). The CDR3 length is 14 residues. CDR3 DNA sequence: TGTGCCAGCAGCTTATGGGACAGGGTAGATGGCTACACCTTC. This gives the protein CASSLWDRVDGYTF.

The chain combines TRBV5-1 with TRBJ1-5, with TRBD1 as a possible D gene (5 bases). Germline V gives CDR1 SGHRS, CDR2 YFSETQ. The CDR3 contains 13 residues. Trimming shortened V by 0 bases and J by 8 bases, and 9 bases separated the two germline ends. CDR3 region: CASSLAGREPQHF. CDR3 nucleotide sequence: TGCGCCAGCAGCTTGGCGGGCAGGGAGCCCCAGCATTTT.

The chain recombines TRBV10-2 with TRBJ2-5; 10 nucleotides align to TRBD1. Germline values: CDR1 WSHSY, CDR2 SAAADI. V trimming: 4 bases; J trimming: 5 bases; junction bases outside the gene matches: 4. This CDR3 has 14 amino acids. The DNA for the CDR3 is TGCGCCAGCAGTGGGACAGGGGGGGAGGAGACCCAGTACTTC. Its translation is CASSGTGGEETQYF.

This chain uses TRBV2 with TRBJ1-5; D ambiguous. Trimming left V 8 bases short and J 6 bases short, with 14 bases between. In germline, CDR1 is SNHLY, CDR2 FYNNEI. The CDR3 covers 13 residues. This CDR3 is CASGAGLGQPQHF. In DNA form, the CDR3 reads TGTGCCAGCGGCGCAGGCCTCGGTCAGCCCCAGCATTTT.

The V call is TRBV10-3, the J call TRBJ2-7, with TRBD1 matching 8 bases. Per the germline V gene, CDR1 is ENHRY and CDR2 is SYGVKD. This CDR3 is built from 13 residues. Trimming took 6 bases from V and 5 from J; bases not matched to a gene: 6. Here the CDR3 reads CAIRGQGKDEQYF. DNA for the CDR3: TGTGCCATCAGAGGACAGGGAAAGGACGAGCAGTACTTC.

The chain joins TRBV5-1 to TRBJ1-1, with 9 positions matching TRBD1. The germline CDR1 and CDR2 sequences are SGHRS and YFSETQ. V trimming: 4 bases; J trimming: 5 bases; junction bases outside the gene matches: 9. The CDR3 runs to 15 residues. The CDR3 loop reads CASSSRDRVRTEAFF. The CDR3 DNA is TGCGCCAGCAGCAGCCGGGACAGGGTAAGGACTGAAGCTTTCTTT.

V is TRBV4-1 and J is TRBJ1-4; D gene uncertain. This CDR3 has 15 residues. The germline CDR1 and CDR2 sequences are MGHRA and YSYEKL. V lost 0 bases to trimming and J lost 8 bases, with 13 bases between them. This CDR3 is CASSQDGHSLEKLFF. CDR3 sequence (DNA): TGCGCCAGCAGCCAAGATGGTCACAGTTTGGAAAAACTGTTTTTT.

In this sample, this clone turned up once. The chain couples TRBV4-1 to TRBJ1-1; the D is unclear. The CDR3 loop spans 13 amino acids. V shed 0 bases and J shed 4 bases, with 6 bases lying between them. Germline values: CDR1 MGHRA, CDR2 YSYEKL. CDR3 protein: CASSQDTSTEAFF. CDR3 DNA sequence: TGCGCCAGCAGCCAAGATACCAGCACTGAAGCTTTCTTT.

This chain connects TRBV6-4 to TRBJ2-7; D may be TRBD2 (6 bases). CDR1 MRHNA and CDR2 SNTAGT come from the germline V gene. This CDR3 has 13 residues. The germline V and J ends were trimmed by 9 bases and 0 bases, with 12 bases remaining between them. In nucleotides, the CDR3 is TGTGCCAGATGGACTACTACCTCCTACGAGCAGTACTTC. It yields the protein CARWTTTSYEQYF.

About this clone itself: This sample also contains other DNA sequences that code for the same CDR3. The chain is built from TRBV23-1 and TRBJ1-1, with 10 bases lining up with TRBD1. TRBV23-1 is reported as an ORF; its role is uncertain. The CDR3 sequence is 15 residues long. Trimming cost V 3 bases and J 2 bases; bases outside gene matches: 3. DNA of the CDR3: TGCGCCAGCAGTCATGGACAGGGGGATAACACTGAAGCTTTCTTT. It specifies CASSHGQGDNTEAFF.

The rearrangement links TRBV11-2 to TRBJ1-2; D possibly corresponds to TRBD1 (6 bases). The CDR3 extends over 13 amino acids. Trimming removed 5 bases from V and 8 bases from J, with 15 bases in between. Germline CDR1 SGHAT, CDR2 FQNNGV. The CDR3 spells CASSNPGVRGYTF. In DNA, the CDR3 is TGTGCCAGCAGCAACCCAGGGGTTCGGGGCTACACCTTC.

The rearrangement links TRBV19 to TRBJ1-2; 7 nucleotides agree with TRBD1. V shed 10 bases, J shed 4 bases, and the junction held 3 bases outside the gene matches. The length of the CDR3 is 11 residues. Germline V gene lookup returns CDR1 LNHDA and CDR2 SQIVND (reference sequence). The CDR3 nucleotides are TGTGCCAAGGACAGGTCCTATGGCTACACCTTC. This codes for CAKDRSYGYTF.

The genes are TRBV6-5 and TRBJ1-2; a possible D gene is TRBD1 (5 bases). The CDR3 is 14 amino acids. V gave up 4 bases and J gave up 0 bases, with 9 bases separating them. Per germline, CDR1 MNHEY and CDR2 SVGAGI. CDR3 region: CASSLGATNYGYTF. The CDR3 region has the DNA TGTGCCAGCAGTTTAGGGGCTACTAACTATGGCTACACCTTC.

The chain carries TRBV6-1 and TRBJ2-7; 9 positions agree with TRBD2. The CDR3 runs 14 residues. CDR1 MNHNS and CDR2 SASEGT come from the germline V gene. V gave up 7 bases and J gave up 4 bases; unmatched junction bases: 8. The CDR3 reads CASMDLAGNYEQYF. In DNA form, the CDR3 reads TGTGCCAGCATGGATCTAGCGGGGAATTACGAGCAGTACTTC.

The rearrangement links TRBV5-1 to TRBJ1-1; 7 nucleotides line up with TRBD1. This CDR3 is built from 14 residues. Trimming cost V 3 bases and J 3 bases; bases outside gene matches: 5. Germline CDR1 is SGHRS and CDR2 is YFSETQ. As DNA, the CDR3 is TGCGCCAGCAGCTCCTCGGACAGGTACACTGAAGCTTTCTTT. Protein sequence: CASSSSDRYTEAFF.

This clone has a single count. The chain employs TRBV6-5 and TRBJ2-1; 10 nucleotides line up with TRBD2. Looked up from germline, CDR1 is MNHEY and CDR2 is SVGAGI. V lost 0 bases to trimming and J lost 9 bases; unmatched junction nucleotides: 8. This CDR3 is built from 16 residues. CDR3: CASSYSPSGGAGEQFF. CDR3 bases: TGTGCCAGCAGTTACTCGCCCAGCGGGGGGGCCGGTGAGCAGTTCTTC.

The rearrangement joins TRBV5-1 to TRBJ1-5; 11 nucleotides align to TRBD1. Trimming removed 0 bases from V and 5 bases from J; junction bases left unmatched: 4. The CDR3 is made up of 16 amino acids. Germline values: CDR1 SGHRS, CDR2 YFSETQ. The CDR3 nucleotides are TGCGCCAGCAGCTTGGAGGACAGGGGGCCCTATCAGCCCCAGCATTTT. Translated, it gives CASSLEDRGPYQPQHF. The full variable domain, rest sourced from reference TRBV5-1 and TRBJ1-5, is KAGVTQTPRYLIKTRGQQVTLSCSPISGHRSVSWYQQTPGQGLQFLFEYFSETQRNKGNFPGRFSGRQFSNSRSEMNVSTLELGDSALYLCASSLEDRGPYQPQHFGDGTRLSIL.

The rearrangement uses TRBV28 and TRBJ1-3; a possible D gene is TRBD1 (5 bases). The CDR3 is 14 residues long. CDR1 and CDR2 from the germline V gene are MDHEN and SYDVKM. V was trimmed by 6 bases and J by 4 bases, leaving 13 bases between them. The CDR3 loop is CASSQTVWGNTIYF. CDR3 sequence (DNA): TGTGCCAGCAGCCAGACAGTTTGGGGAAACACCATATATTTT.

This clone has just a few counts. The chain joins TRBV19 to TRBJ2-2; TRBD2 matches 7 bases. With V trimmed by 5 bases and J by 4 bases, 13 bases remained unmatched. CDR3 length equals 17 residues. CDR1 LNHDA and CDR2 SQIVND come from the germline V gene (reference sequence). The CDR3: CASSPTGGTRVTGELFF. Here the CDR3 DNA reads TGTGCCAGTAGTCCGACCGGGGGGACCCGGGTCACCGGGGAGCTGTTTTTT.

The genes are TRBV9 and TRBJ2-2; 8 nucleotides align to TRBD1. The V gene's germline CDR1 is SGDLS and CDR2 YYNGEE. V was clipped by 0 bases and J by 5 bases; unmatched bases: 3. The CDR3 is 15 residues long. As DNA, the CDR3 is TGTGCCAGCAGCGTAGGACAGGGGATTACCGGGGAGCTGTTTTTT. Protein: CASSVGQGITGELFF.

This sequence joins TRBV5-1 and TRBJ2-3, with D possibly TRBD2 on 6 matching bases. This CDR3 comprises 14 residues. Germline CDR1 reads SGHRS; CDR2 reads YFSETQ. Trimming removed 0 bases from V and 5 bases from J, with 10 bases in between. The CDR3 here is CASSLGAGKDTQYF. In nucleotides, the CDR3 is TGCGCCAGCAGCTTGGGTGCGGGGAAAGATACGCAGTATTTT.